This paragraph covers one T cell receptor (beta chain) sequence. The target antigen is unknown. The sample comes from a study of T cell repertoires in cytomegalovirus infection. TCRdb processed the reads anew with MiXCR; each CDR3 protein has one entry. The sample has over 450,000 distinct CDR3 sequences, around 10% seen once; the top ten hold roughly a tenth. Study conclusions and caveats: Summed frequency of public TCR beta families distinguished CMV carriers with the relevant HLA.

The CDR3 extends over 15 amino acids. Per the germline V gene, CDR1 is MNHNS and CDR2 is SASEGT. V lost 10 bases and J 4 bases, leaving 22 bases between the germline ends. The TCR comes from a human donor in good health (CMV status not recorded). Some clones in this sample may be carry-over from other donors' samples. Specimen: PBMCs. V gene TRBV6-1 combines with J gene TRBJ1-2; no clear D gene. The CDR3 sequence: CATPGDNKGSYGYTF. CDR3 nucleotide sequence: TGTGCCACCCCTGGGGATAATAAGGGATCCTATGGCTACACCTTC.